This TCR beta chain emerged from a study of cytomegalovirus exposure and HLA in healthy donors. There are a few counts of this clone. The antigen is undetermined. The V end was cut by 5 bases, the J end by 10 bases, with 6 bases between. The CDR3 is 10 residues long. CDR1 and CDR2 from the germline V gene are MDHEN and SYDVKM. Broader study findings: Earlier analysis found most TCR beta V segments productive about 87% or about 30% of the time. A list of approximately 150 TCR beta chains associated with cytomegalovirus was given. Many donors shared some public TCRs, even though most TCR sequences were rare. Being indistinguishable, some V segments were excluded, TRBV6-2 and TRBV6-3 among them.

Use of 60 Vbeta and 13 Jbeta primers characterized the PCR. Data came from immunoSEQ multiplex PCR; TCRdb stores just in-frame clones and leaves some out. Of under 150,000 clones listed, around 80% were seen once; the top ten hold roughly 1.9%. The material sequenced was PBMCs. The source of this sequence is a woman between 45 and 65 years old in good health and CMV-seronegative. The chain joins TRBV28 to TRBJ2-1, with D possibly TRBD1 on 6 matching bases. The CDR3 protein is CASSDREQFF. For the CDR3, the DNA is TGTGCCAGCAGTGACAGGGAGCAGTTCTTC.